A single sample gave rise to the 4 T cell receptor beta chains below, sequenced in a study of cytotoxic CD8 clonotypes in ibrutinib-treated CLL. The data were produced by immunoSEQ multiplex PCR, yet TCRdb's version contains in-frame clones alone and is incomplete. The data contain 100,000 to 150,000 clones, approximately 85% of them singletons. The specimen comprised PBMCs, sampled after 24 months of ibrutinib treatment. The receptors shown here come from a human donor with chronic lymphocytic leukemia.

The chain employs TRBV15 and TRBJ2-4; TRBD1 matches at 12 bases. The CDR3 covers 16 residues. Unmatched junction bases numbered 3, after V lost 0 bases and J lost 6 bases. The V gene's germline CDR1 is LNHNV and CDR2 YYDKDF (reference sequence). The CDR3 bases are TGTGCCACCAGCAGAGAGGGACAGGGGGCGCGAAACATTCAGTACTTC. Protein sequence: CATSREGQGARNIQYF.

The CDR3 DNA reads as TGTGCCAGCAGCTTTGCCGCGGACTATGGCTACACCTTC. Amino acid sequence: CASSFAADYGYTF. This sequence joins TRBV5-6 and TRBJ1-2; D remains ambiguous. This CDR3 is 13 amino acids long. V lost 2 bases and J lost 3, with 8 bases in between. Germline V gene data show CDR1 as SGHDT and CDR2 as YYEEEE.

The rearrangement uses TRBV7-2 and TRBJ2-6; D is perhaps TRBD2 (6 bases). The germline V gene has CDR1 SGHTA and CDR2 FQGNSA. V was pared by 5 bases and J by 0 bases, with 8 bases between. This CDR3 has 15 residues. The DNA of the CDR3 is TGTGCCAGCAGCCCCGGGGGCTCTGGGGCCAACGTCCTGACTTTC. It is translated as CASSPGGSGANVLTF.

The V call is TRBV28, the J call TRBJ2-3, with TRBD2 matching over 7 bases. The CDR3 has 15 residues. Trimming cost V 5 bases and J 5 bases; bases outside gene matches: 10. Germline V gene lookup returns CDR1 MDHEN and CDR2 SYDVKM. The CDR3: CASSRWRGKVDTQYF. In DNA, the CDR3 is TGTGCCAGCAGTCGATGGCGGGGGAAGGTAGATACGCAGTATTTT.